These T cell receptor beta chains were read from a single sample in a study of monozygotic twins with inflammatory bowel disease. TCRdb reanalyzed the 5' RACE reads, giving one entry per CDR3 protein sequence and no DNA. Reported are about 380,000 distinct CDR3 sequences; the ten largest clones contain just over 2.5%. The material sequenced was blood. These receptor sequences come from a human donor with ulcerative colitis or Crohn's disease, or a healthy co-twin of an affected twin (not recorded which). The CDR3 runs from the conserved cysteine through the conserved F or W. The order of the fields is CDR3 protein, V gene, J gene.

CDR3: CATRGLLDTGELFF; V: TRBV24-1; J: TRBJ2-2
CDR3: CASSFQIRSGNTIYF; V: TRBV12-3/TRBV12-4; J: TRBJ1-3
CDR3: CASSPQTTATNYGYTF; V: TRBV27; J: TRBJ1-2
CDR3: CASSWGGTGGDQPQHF; V: TRBV28; J: TRBJ1-5
CDR3: CASSSGDRAYEQYF; V: TRBV28; J: TRBJ2-7
CDR3: CASRGLRDRYFSGGTGELFF; V: TRBV12-3/TRBV12-4; J: TRBJ2-2
CDR3: CSASETQSNTGELFF; V: TRBV20-1; J: TRBJ2-2
CDR3: CAISTVPGQGILRAQDTQYF; V: TRBV10-3; J: TRBJ2-3
CDR3: CSANRDRAYNEQFF; V: TRBV29-1; J: TRBJ2-1
CDR3: CSVEAWGEGASYNEQFF; V: TRBV29-1; J: TRBJ2-1
CDR3: CSARASGGNMNTDTQYF; V: TRBV20-1; J: TRBJ2-3
CDR3: CSAVGRQGGNYGYTF; V: TRBV20-1; J: TRBJ1-2
CDR3: CSARDPRAGTSYEQYF; V: TRBV20-1; J: TRBJ2-7
CDR3: CASSLMAGYGEQYF; V: TRBV7-3; J: TRBJ2-7
CDR3: CASSQAALYQETQYF; V: TRBV14; J: TRBJ2-5
CDR3: CASSSLTVPPYEQYF; V: TRBV7-9; J: TRBJ2-7
CDR3: CASSLGRGLYNEQFF; V: TRBV12-3/TRBV12-4; J: TRBJ2-1
CDR3: CASSYLDTQYF; V: TRBV6-2/TRBV6-3; J: TRBJ2-3
CDR3: CASSYRGFGGYEQYF; V: TRBV27; J: TRBJ2-7
CDR3: CSALYLSGTGELFF; V: TRBV20-1; J: TRBJ2-2
CDR3: CASRRVERGNQPQHF; V: TRBV19; J: TRBJ1-5
CDR3: CASSVATTETQETQYF; V: TRBV9; J: TRBJ2-5